This T cell receptor (beta chain) stems from a study of Tregs in tolerant kidney transplant recipients. Whole-study results and caveats: Biological reproducibility was not directly addressed, but technical replication error appeared minimal. Tregs expanded with activated donor B cells seemed most donor-specific. Some patients' samples used different primers over time, so nucleotide sequences weren't comparable.

Mixed chimerism was transient after nonmyeloablative marrow transplants from related graft donors. Unstimulated regulatory T cells (CD4+CD25+CD127-), CD4+CD25- non-regulatory cells, CD4 and CD8 cells were FACS-sorted from thawed PBMCs. Method: immunoSEQ multiplex PCR; TCRdb's copy keeps in-frame clones and lacks some. This table lists about 6,300 clones. This CDR3 spans 16 amino acids. Looked up from germline, CDR1 is MNHEY and CDR2 is SMNVEV (reference sequence). V lost 6 bases and J lost 1; bases outside the gene matches: 6. Comment on this clone: Its matching antigen is unknown. The read comes to an end 3 residues before the CDR3 does, leaving the germline J gene to fill in the end.

The source material was CD4+ T cells from blood (PBMCs), sampled 6 months after the transplant. The TCR was taken from a human patient who received a combined kidney and bone marrow transplant. Some T cells may be transferred from the graft donor. V gene TRBV27 combines with J gene TRBJ2-5, with 12 positions matching TRBD2. The covered CDR3 bases are TGTGCCAGCAGCACCGGGACTAGCGGGCTCCAAGAGACC. Encoded protein: CASSTGTSGLQET. The entire CDR3 protein reads CASSTGTSGLQETQYF.